This TCR beta chain was found in a study of CD8 T cells in Susac syndrome. TCR beta was sequenced from blood CD8+ and CD4+ T cells. Healthy donors served as age- and sex-matched controls. FACS enriched CD8+ TEMRA cells, while bulk CD8+ and CD4+ were negatively isolated. The V gene end was trimmed by 6 bases and the J gene end by 4 bases; junction bases not matched to a gene: 8. The CDR3 has 16 amino acids. Germline V CDR1 and CDR2: MNHNS, SASEGT. An input of roughly 0.45 to 1 ug of RNA was subjected to reverse transcription using random hexamers. The TCR beta CDR3 was amplified by immunoSEQ multiplex PCR across 54 Vbeta, 13 Jbeta. Via MiXCR, TCRdb re-called the immunoSEQ multiplex PCR reads, giving one row per CDR3 protein. The sample gives fewer than 150,000 distinct CDR3 sequences, approximately 93% of which show up once; about 0.25% is in the top ten.

The receptor's source is a human donor in good health. The J gene is TRBJ2-7, the V gene TRBV6-1; 14 nucleotides line up with TRBD2. Sequenced sample: CD8+ T cells from PBMCs. The CDR3 is CASRHQWTSGRYEQYF. CDR3 sequence (DNA): TGTGCCAGCAGACACCAATGGACTAGCGGGAGGTACGAGCAGTACTTC.